One T cell receptor (beta chain) is described in this entry. Its antigen is unknown. Per-base quality was not reported, and no clone a single base away is much larger than it. This sample stems from a study of blood T cell repertoires in COVID-19 (dated by TCRdb to the early 2020s). Looking at the study overall: Collaborator samples came from the United States, Italy and Spain and covered acute and convalescent phases of COVID-19. The material from the prospective study consisted of cDNA or gDNA derived from T cells, B-cell-depleted T cells, or PBMCs. The dataset comprised deeply sampled blood TCRbeta repertoires from subjects exposed to, actively infected with, or recovered from COVID-19. The repertoires were released in a freely available public database meant as a resource for research on the immune response to SARS-CoV-2. Samples came from the ongoing ImmuneRACE study (first 160 participants) plus 1,254 subjects from 6 global collaborators. Nearly every sample came with metadata listing a de-identified subject ID, COVID-19 status, age in years and sex. Where available, HLA class I and class II types were taken from metadata supplied by the sample provider and were not determined by assay-based typing.

What the research found in general, with its limitations: The quantity of clinical and demographic metadata differed by source and by participant and was supplied without curation.

Whole blood was collected in K2EDTA tubes by collaborating institutions according to the institutions' own protocols. For TCRbeta analysis, collaborators shipped samples in one of three forms: frozen whole blood, isolated PBMCs, or DNA extracted from either of those sample types. From a lookup of the germline V gene, CDR1 and CDR2 are SQVTM and ANQGSEA. V is pruned by 7 bases and J by 7 bases, leaving 12 bases of the junction without a gene match. Counted from cysteine to phenylalanine, this CDR3 has 14 amino acids. Only the CDR3 part of the read is kept: 42 bases, read in frame from the first base. TCRbeta CDR3 regions were amplified from genomic DNA using the immunoSEQ Assay, a bias-controlled multiplex PCR. For the original study's pipeline: The number of nucleated cells in each sample was estimated by amplification of reference gene primers within the assay. To quantify the absolute abundance of each unique TCRbeta CDR3 rearrangement, sequence reads were collapsed and filtered. For each sample, productive Simpson clonality was calculated as the square root of Simpson's diversity index across productive rearrangements. Not all clones reach the TCRdb copy of this immuneACCESS table, which keeps in-frame sequences only. Checked studies attribute under half of the gap to unresolved V genes and leave the rest unexplained. Clonal size and the V and J genes are those of that table, whereas D and trimming came from the DNA. The sample yields about 180,000 clones; approximately 85% were counted once. 9.5% to 13% of the sample is held by the ten biggest clonotypes.

Recombination linked TRBV29-1 to TRBJ2-3, and 9 junction bases match TRBD2. The sample taken for sequencing was peripheral blood. This TCR was sampled from a human donor with active or convalescent COVID-19. The donor label of this sample is uncertain. The nucleotides are TGCAGCGACTCTAGCGGGATTGGGACAAATACGCAGTATTTT. Its coded protein is CSDSSGIGTNTQYF.